This TCR beta chain is drawn from a study of CD8 T cells in ankylosing spondylitis. Study results and limitations: In ankylosing spondylitis blood, a motif of seven to nine highly homologous TCR beta variants appeared characteristic. Some motif variants were previously reported in reactive arthritis synovial fluid and blood. According to the report, clones linked to the disease were significantly enriched in matched synovial fluid samples taken from ankylosing spondylitis patients.

The table lists this clonotype with a few counts. The antigen remains undetermined. TCRdb itself ran the 5' RACE reads through MiXCR, one entry per CDR3 protein. Of over 200,000 distinct CDR3 sequences in the sample, around 16% were seen once. CDR3 length equals 15 residues. The trim removed 1 base at V and 4 bases at J, leaving 5 bases unmatched. Germline lookup yields CDR1 MGHRA and CDR2 YSYEKL. The chain joins TRBV4-1 to TRBJ2-5; 8 nucleotides align to TRBD2. The sample comprised blood, either unsorted or a sorted T cell fraction (not recorded which). The receptor comes from a male donor with ankylosing spondylitis. The CDR3 DNA reads TGCGCCAGCAGCCAAGGGGTAACTAGCGGAGAGACCCAGTACTTC. It is translated as CASSQGVTSGETQYF.